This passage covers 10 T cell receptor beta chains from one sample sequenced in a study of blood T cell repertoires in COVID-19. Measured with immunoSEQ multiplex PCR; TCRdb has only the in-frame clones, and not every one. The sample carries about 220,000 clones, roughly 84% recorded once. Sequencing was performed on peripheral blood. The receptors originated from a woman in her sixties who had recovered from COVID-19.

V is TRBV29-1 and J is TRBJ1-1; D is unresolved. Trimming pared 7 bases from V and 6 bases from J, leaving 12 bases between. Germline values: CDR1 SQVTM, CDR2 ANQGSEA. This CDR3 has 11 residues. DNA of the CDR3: TGCAGCGCCCCCACGGGGTCTGAAGCTTTCTTT. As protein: CSAPTGSEAFF.

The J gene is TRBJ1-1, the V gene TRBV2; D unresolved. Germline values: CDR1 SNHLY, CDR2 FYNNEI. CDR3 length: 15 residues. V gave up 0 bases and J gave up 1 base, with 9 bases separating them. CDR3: CASSEAGAANTEAFF. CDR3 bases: TGTGCCAGCAGTGAAGCCGGTGCGGCGAACACTGAAGCTTTCTTT.

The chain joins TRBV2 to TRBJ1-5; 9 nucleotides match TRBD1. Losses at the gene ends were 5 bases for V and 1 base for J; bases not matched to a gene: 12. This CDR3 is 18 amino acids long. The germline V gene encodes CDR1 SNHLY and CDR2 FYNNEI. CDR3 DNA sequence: TGTGCCAGCAGTCGTAACAGGGGGCCGAAGAAAAGCAATCAGCCCCAGCATTTT. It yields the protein CASSRNRGPKKSNQPQHF.

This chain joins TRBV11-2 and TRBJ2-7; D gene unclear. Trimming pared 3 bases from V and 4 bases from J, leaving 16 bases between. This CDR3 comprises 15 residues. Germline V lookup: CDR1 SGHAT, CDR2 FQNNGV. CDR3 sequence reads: CASSLGPSSPYEQYF. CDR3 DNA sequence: TGTGCCAGCAGCTTGGGCCCCTCGTCCCCTTACGAGCAGTACTTC.

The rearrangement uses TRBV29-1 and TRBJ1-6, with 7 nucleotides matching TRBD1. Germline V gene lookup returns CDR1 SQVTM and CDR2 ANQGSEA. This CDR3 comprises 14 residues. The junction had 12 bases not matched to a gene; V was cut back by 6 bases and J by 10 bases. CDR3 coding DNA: TGCAGCGTCGCGACAGGGAGTGTGGGATCACCCCTCCACTTT. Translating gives CSVATGSVGSPLHF.

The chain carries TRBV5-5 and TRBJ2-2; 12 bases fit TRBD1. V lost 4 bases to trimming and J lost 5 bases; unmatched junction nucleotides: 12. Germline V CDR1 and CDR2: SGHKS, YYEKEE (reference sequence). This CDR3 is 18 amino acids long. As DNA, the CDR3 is TGTGCCAGCAGCGGGAACCCGGGACAGGGGGCAAGAACCGGGGAGCTGTTTTTT. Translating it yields CASSGNPGQGARTGELFF. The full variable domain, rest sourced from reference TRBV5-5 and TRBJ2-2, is DAGVTQSPTHLIKTRGQQVTLRCSPISGHKSVSWYQQVLGQGPQFIFQYYEKEERGRGNFPDRFSARQFPNYSSELNVNALLLGDSALYLCASSGNPGQGARTGELFFGEGSRLTVL.

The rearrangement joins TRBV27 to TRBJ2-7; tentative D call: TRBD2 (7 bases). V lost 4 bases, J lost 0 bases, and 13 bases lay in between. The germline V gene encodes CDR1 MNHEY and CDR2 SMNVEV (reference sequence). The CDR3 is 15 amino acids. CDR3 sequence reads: CASSSAGALSYEQYF. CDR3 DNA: TGTGCCAGCAGTTCCGCGGGGGCCCTCTCCTACGAGCAGTACTTC.

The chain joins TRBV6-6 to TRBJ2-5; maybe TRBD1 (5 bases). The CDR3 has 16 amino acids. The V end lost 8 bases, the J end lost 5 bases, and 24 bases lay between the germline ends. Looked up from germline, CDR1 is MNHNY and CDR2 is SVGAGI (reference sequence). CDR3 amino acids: CASGDSRGWVSETQYF. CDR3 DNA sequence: TGTGCCAGCGGGGATTCTAGGGGTTGGGTTTCGGAGACCCAGTACTTC.

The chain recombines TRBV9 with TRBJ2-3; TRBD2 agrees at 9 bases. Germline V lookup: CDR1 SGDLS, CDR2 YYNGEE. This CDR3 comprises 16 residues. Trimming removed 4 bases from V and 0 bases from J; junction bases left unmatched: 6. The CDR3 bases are TGTGCCAGCAGCACCAGCGGGGGGTCTAGCACAGATACGCAGTATTTT. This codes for CASSTSGGSSTDTQYF.

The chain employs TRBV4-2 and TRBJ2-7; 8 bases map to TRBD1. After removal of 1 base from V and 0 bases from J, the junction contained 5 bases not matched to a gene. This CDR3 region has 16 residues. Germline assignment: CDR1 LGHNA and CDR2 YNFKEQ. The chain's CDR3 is CASSQVTGGSSYEQYF. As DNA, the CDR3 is TGTGCCAGCAGCCAAGTCACAGGGGGGAGCTCCTACGAGCAGTACTTC.